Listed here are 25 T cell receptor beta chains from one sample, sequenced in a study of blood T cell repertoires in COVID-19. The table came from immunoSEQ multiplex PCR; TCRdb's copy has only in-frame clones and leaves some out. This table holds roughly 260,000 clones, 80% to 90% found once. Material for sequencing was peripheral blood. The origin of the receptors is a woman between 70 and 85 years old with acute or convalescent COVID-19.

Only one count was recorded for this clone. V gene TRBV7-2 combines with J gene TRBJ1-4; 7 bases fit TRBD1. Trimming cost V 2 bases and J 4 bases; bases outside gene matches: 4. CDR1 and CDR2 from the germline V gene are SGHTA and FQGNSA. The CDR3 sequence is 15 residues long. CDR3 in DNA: TGTGCCAGCAGCTTATTGGGACAGCGTAATGAAAAACTGTTTTTT. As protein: CASSLLGQRNEKLFF.

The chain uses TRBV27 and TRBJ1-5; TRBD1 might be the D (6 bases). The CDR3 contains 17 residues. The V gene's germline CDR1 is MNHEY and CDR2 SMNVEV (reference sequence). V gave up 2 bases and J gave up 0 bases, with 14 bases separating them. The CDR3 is CASSLEGGAYSNQPQHF. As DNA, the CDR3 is TGTGCCAGCAGTTTAGAGGGGGGGGCCTATAGCAATCAGCCCCAGCATTTT.

The CDR3, as DNA: TGTGCCCGGCTCGGGACACCGCCCATCGACGAGCAGTACTTC. It specifies CARLGTPPIDEQYF. The genes are TRBV19 and TRBJ2-7; a possible D gene is TRBD1 (6 bases). This CDR3 has 14 residues. Germline V lookup: CDR1 LNHDA, CDR2 SQIVND (reference sequence). Deletions cut 11 bases from V and 5 bases from J, with 22 bases between.

The CDR3 sequence: CASRSQGDEQYF. CDR3 DNA sequence: TGTGCCAGCAGGTCTCAAGGAGACGAGCAGTACTTC. The chain links TRBV7-2 to TRBJ2-7, with no clear D. From germline, CDR1 is SGHTA and CDR2 FQGNSA. This CDR3 region has 12 residues. V was pared by 6 bases and J by 5 bases, with 11 bases between.

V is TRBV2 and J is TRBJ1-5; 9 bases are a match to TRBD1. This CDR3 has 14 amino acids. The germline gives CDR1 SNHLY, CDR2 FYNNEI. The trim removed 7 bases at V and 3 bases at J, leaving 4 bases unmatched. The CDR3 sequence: CASTRDRDNQPQHF. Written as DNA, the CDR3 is TGTGCCAGCACCAGGGACAGGGACAATCAGCCCCAGCATTTT. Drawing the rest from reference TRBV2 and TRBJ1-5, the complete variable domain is EPEVTQTPSHQVTQMGQEVILRCVPISNHLYFYWYRQILGQKVEFLVSFYNNEISEKSEIFDDQFSVERPDGSNFTLKIRSTKLEDSAMYFCASTRDRDNQPQHFGDGTRLSIL.

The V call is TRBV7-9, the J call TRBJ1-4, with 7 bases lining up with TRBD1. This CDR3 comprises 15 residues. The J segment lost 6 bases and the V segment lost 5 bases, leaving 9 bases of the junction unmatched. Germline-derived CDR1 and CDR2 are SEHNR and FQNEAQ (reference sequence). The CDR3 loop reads CASSLAGTDYEKLFF. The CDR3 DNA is TGTGCCAGCAGCCTGGCCGGGACAGACTATGAAAAACTGTTTTTT.

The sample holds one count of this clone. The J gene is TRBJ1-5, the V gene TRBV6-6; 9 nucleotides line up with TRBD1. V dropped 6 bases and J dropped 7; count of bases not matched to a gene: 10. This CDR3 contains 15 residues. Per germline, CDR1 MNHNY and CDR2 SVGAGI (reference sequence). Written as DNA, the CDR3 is TGTGCCAGCAGCCCGGGACAGGGCGGACGGCAGCCCCAGCATTTT. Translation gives CASSPGQGGRQPQHF.

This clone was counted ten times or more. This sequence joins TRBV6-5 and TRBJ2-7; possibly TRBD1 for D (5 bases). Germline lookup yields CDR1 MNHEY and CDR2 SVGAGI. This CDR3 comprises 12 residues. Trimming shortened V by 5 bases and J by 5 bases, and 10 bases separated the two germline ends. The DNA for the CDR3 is TGTGCCAGCAGTCTTCAGGGAAACGAGCAGTACTTC. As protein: CASSLQGNEQYF.

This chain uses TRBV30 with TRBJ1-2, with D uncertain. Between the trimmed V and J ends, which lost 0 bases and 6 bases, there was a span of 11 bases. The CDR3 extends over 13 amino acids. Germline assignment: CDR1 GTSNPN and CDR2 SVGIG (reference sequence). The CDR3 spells CAWSVLSRDGYTF. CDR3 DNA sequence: TGTGCCTGGAGTGTATTGAGCCGGGATGGCTACACCTTC.

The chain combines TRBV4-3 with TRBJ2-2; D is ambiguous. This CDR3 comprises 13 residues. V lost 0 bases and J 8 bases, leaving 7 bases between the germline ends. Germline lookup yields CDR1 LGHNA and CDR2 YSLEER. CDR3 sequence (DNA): TGCGCCAGCAGCCAAGACGTCAGGGGGGAGCTGTTTTTT. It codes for CASSQDVRGELFF.

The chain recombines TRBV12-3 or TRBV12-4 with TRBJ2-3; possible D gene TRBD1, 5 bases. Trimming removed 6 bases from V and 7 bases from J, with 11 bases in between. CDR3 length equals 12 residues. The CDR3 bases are TGTGCCAGCAGCCCAGGGATTAATACGCAGTATTTT. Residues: CASSPGINTQYF.

CDR3 sequence reads: CASSLAGDEKLFF. DNA of the CDR3: TGTGCCAGCAGCTTGGCAGGGGATGAAAAACTGTTTTTT. The rearrangement links TRBV5-4 to TRBJ1-4; TRBD1 is a possible D gene (6 bases). CDR1 and CDR2 (germline): SGHNT, YYREEE (reference sequence). Between the trimmed V and J ends, which lost 0 bases and 6 bases, there was a span of 6 bases. CDR3 size: 13 residues.

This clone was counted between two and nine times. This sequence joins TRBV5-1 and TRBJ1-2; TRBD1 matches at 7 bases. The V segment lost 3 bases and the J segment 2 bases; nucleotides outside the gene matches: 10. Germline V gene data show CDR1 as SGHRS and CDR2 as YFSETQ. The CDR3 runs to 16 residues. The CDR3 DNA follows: TGCGCCAGCAGCTGGCAAAGGACAGGTTCCAACTATGGCTACACCTTC. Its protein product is CASSWQRTGSNYGYTF.

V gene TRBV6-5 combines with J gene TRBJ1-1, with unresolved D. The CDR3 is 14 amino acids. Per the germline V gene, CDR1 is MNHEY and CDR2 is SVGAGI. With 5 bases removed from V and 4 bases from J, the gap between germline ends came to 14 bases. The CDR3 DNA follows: TGTGCCAGCAGTCCCCTGAGCGGCCCCACTGAAGCTTTCTTT. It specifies CASSPLSGPTEAFF.

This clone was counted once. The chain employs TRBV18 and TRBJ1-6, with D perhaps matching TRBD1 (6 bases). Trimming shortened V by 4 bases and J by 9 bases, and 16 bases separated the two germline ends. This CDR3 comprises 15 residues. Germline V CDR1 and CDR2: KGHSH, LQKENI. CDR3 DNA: TGTGCCAGCTCACTGAAACCGGGACAATCTTCACCCCTCCACTTT. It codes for CASSLKPGQSSPLHF.

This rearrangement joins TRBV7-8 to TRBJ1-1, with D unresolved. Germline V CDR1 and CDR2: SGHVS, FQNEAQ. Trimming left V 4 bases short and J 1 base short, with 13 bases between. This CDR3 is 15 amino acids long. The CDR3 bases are TGTGCCAGCAGCTCCTGGGCCGCCGAGAACACTGAAGCTTTCTTT. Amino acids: CASSSWAAENTEAFF. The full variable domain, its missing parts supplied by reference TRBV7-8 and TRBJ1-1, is GAGVSQSPRYKVAKRGQDVALRCDPISGHVSLFWYQQALGQGPEFLTYFQNEAQLDKSGLPSDRFFAERPEGSVSTLKIQRTQQEDSAVYLCASSSWAAENTEAFFGQGTRLTVV.

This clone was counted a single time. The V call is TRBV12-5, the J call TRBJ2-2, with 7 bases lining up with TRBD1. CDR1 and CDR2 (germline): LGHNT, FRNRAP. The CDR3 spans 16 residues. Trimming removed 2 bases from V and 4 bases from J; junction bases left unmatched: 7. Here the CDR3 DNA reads TGTGCTAGTGGTTTGAATAGGGGACAGTCCACCGGGGAGCTGTTTTTT. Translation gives CASGLNRGQSTGELFF.

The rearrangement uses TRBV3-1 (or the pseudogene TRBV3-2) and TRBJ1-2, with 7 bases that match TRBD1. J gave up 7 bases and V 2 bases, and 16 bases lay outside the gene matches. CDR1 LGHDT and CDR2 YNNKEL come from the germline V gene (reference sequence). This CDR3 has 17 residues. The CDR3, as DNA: TGTGCCAGCAGCCAACCCTACATTTACAGGGGCAGTTTTGGCTACACCTTC. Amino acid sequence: CASSQPYIYRGSFGYTF.

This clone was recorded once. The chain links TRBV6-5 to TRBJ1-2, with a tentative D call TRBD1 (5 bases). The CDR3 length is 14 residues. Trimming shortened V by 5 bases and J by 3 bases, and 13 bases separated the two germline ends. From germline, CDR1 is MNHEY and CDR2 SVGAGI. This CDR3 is CASSTTQGYYGYTF. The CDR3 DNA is TGTGCCAGCAGTACCACCCAGGGATACTATGGCTACACCTTC.

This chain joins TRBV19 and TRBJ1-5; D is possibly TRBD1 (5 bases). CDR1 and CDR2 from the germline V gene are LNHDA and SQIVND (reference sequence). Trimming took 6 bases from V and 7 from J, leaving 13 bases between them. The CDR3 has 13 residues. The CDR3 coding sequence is TGTGCCAGTAGGGACGTTGCAGGGCAGCCCCAGCATTTT. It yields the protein CASRDVAGQPQHF.

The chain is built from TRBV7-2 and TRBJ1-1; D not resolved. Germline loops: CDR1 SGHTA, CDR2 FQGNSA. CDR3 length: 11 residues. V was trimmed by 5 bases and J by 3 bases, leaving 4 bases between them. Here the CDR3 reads CASSQYTEAFF. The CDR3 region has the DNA TGTGCCAGCAGCCAATACACTGAAGCTTTCTTT. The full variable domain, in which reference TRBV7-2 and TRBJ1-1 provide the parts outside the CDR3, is GAGVSQSPSNKVTEKGKDVELRCDPISGHTALYWYRQSLGQGLEFLIYFQGNSAPDKSGLPSDRFSAERTGGSVSTLTIQRTQQEDSAVYLCASSQYTEAFFGQGTRLTVV.

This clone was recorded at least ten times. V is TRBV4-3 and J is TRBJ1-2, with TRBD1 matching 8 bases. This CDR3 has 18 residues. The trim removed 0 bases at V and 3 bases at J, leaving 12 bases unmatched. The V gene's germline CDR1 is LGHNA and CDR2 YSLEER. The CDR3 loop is CASSQDPPQGANHYGYTF. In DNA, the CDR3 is TGCGCCAGCAGCCAAGATCCCCCCCAGGGGGCGAACCACTATGGCTACACCTTC.

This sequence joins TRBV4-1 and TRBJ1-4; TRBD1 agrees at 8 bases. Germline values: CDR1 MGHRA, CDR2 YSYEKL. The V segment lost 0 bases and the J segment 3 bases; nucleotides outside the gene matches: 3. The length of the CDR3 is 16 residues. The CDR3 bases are TGCGCCAGCAGCCAAGATCAGGGGGCGCCTAATGAAAAACTGTTTTTT. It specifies CASSQDQGAPNEKLFF.

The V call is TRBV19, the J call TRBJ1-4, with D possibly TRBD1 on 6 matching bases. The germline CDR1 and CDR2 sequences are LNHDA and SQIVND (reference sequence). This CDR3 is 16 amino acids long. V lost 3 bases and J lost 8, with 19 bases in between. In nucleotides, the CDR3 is TGTGCCAGTAGTATTGGGGGCCCATCAACCAGGGAAAAACTGTTTTTT. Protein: CASSIGGPSTREKLFF.

CDR3 sequence reads: CASSPGQATWEAFF. The CDR3 DNA reads as TGTGCCAGCTCACCGGGACAGGCGACCTGGGAGGCTTTCTTT. J is TRBJ1-1 and V is TRBV18; TRBD1 aligns across 8 bases. Germline V gene lookup returns CDR1 KGHSH and CDR2 LQKENI. The CDR3 totals 14 residues. Unmatched junction bases numbered 11, after V lost 3 bases and J lost 11 bases.